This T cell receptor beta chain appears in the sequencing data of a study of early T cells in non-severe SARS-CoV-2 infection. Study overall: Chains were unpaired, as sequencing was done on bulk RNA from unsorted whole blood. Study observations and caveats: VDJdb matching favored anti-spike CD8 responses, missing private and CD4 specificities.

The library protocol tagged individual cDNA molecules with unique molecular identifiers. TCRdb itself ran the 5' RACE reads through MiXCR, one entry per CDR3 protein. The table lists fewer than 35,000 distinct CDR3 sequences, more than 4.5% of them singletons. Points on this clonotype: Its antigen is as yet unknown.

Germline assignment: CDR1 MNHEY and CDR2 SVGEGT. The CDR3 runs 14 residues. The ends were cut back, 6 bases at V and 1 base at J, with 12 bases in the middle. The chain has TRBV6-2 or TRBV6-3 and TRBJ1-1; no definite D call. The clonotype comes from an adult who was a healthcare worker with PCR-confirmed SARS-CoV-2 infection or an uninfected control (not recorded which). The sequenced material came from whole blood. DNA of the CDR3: TGTGCCAGCAGGAGAGGCGACAAGAACACTGAAGCTTTCTTT. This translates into CASRRGDKNTEAFF.